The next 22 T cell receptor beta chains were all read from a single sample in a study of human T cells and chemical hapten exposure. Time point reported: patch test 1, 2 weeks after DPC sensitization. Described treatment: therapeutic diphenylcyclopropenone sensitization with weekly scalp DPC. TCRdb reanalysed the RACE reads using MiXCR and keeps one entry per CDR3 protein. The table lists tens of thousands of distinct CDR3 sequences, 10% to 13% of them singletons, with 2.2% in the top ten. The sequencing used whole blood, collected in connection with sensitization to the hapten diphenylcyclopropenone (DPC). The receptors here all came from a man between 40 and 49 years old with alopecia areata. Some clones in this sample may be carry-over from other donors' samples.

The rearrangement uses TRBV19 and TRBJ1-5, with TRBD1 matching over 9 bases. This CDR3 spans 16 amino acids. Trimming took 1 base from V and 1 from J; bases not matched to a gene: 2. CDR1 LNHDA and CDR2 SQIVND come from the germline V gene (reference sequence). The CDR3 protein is CASSIAGTGSNQPQHF. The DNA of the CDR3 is TGTGCCAGTAGTATAGCTGGGACAGGGAGCAATCAGCCCCAGCATTTT.

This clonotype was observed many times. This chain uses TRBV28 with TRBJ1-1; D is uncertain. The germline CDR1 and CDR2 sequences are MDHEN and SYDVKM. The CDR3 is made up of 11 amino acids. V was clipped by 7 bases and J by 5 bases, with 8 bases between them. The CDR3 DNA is TGTGCCAGCAATTCGATGACTGAAGCTTTCTTT. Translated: CASNSMTEAFF.

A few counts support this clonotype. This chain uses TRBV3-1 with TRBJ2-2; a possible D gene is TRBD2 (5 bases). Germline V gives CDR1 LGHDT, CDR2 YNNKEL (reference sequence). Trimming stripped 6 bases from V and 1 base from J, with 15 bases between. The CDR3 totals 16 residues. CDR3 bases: TGTGCCAGCAGTCCTGTCGCTAGCCTGAACACCGGGGAGCTGTTTTTT. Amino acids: CASSPVASLNTGELFF.

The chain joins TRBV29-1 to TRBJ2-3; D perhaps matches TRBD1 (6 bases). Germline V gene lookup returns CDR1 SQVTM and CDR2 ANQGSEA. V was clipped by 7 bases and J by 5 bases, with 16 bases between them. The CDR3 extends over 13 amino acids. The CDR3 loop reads CSADTGSGDTQYF. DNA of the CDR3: TGCAGCGCAGACACAGGGAGCGGAGATACGCAGTATTTT.

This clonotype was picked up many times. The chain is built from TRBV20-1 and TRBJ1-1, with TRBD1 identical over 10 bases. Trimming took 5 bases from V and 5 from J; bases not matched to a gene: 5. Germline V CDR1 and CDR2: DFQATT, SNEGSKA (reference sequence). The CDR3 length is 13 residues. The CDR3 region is CSAPGTGVTEAFF. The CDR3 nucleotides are TGCAGTGCTCCCGGGACAGGGGTTACTGAAGCTTTCTTT.

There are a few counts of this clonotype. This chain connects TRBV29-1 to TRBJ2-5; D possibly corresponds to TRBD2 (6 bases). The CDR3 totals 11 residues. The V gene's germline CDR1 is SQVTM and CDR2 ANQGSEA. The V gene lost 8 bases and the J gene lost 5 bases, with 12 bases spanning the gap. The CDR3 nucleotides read TGCAGCTCGACGGCGGGGGAGACCCAGTACTTC. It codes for CSSTAGETQYF.

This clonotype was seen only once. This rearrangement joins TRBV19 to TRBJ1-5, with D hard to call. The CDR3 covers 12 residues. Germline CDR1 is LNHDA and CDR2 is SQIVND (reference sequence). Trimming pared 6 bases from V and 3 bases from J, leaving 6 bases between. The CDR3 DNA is TGTGCCAGTAGACAGCTCAATCAGCCCCAGCATTTT. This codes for CASRQLNQPQHF.

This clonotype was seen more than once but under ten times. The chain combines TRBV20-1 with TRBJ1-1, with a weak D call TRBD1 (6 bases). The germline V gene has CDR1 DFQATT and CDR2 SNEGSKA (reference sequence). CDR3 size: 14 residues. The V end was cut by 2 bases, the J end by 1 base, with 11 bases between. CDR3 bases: TGCAGTGCTAGACAGGGGCAATGGAACACTGAAGCTTTCTTT. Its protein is CSARQGQWNTEAFF.

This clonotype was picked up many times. The CDR3 region has the DNA TGCGCCAGCAGCTTGGTGCCAGGGAATATGTACGAGCAGTACGTC. It codes for CASSLVPGNMYEQYV. The chain links TRBV5-1 to TRBJ2-7; TRBD1 might be the D (5 bases). The CDR3 totals 15 residues. Trimming stripped 0 bases from V and 4 bases from J, with 14 bases between. Germline V gives CDR1 SGHRS, CDR2 YFSETQ.

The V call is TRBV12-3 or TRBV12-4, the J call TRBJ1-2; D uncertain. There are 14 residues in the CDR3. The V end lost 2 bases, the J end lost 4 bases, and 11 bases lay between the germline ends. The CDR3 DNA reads TGTGCCAGCAGTTTATTAGCTCGATTCTATGGCTACACCTTC. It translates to CASSLLARFYGYTF.

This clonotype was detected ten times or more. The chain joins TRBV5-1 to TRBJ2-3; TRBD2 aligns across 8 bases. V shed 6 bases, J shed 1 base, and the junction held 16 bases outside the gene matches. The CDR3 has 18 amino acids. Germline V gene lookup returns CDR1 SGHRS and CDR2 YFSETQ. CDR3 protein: CASTPGAAGAPGTDTQYF. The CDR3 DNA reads TGCGCCAGCACCCCAGGGGCAGCGGGAGCCCCAGGCACAGATACGCAGTATTTT. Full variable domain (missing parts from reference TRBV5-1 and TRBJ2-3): KAGVTQTPRYLIKTRGQQVTLSCSPISGHRSVSWYQQTPGQGLQFLFEYFSETQRNKGNFPGRFSGRQFSNSRSEMNVSTLELGDSALYLCASTPGAAGAPGTDTQYFGPGTRLTVL.

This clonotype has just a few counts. The CDR3 nucleotides are TGTGCCAGCAGTTACGGGGCAGAGAAGCAGTACTTC. As protein: CASSYGAEKQYF. The chain couples TRBV6-2 or TRBV6-3 to TRBJ2-7; maybe TRBD1 (5 bases). CDR1 is MNHEY and CDR2 is SVGEGT in the germline V gene. The CDR3 extends over 12 amino acids. V lost 2 bases, J lost 8 bases, and 10 bases lay in between.

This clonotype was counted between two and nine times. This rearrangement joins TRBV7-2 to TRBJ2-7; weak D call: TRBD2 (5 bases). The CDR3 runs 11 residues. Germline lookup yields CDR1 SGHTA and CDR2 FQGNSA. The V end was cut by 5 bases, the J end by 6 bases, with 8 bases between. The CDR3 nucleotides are TGTGCCAGCAGCATCCGGGGCGAGCAGTACTTC. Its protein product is CASSIRGEQYF. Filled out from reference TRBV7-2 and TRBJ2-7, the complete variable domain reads GAGVSQSPSNKVTEKGKDVELRCDPISGHTALYWYRQSLGQGLEFLIYFQGNSAPDKSGLPSDRFSAERTGGSVSTLTIQRTQQEDSAVYLCASSIRGEQYFGPGTRLTVT.

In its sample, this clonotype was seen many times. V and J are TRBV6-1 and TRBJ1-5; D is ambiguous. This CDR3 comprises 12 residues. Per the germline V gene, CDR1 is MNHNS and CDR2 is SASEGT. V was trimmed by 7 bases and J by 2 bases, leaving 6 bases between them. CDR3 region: CASKRGNQPQHF. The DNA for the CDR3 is TGTGCCAGCAAAAGAGGCAATCAGCCCCAGCATTTT.

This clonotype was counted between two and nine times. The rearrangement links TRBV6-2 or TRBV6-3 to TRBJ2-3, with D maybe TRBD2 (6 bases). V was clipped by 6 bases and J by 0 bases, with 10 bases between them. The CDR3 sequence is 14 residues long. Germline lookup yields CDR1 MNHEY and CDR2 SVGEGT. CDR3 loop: CASSAGLSTDTQYF. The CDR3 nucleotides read TGTGCCAGCAGCGCGGGACTCAGCACAGATACGCAGTATTTT.

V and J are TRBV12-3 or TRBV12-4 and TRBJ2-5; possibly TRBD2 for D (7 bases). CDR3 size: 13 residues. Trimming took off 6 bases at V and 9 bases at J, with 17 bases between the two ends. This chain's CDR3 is CASSTGGPLAQYF. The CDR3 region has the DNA TGTGCCAGCAGCACGGGGGGCCCGTTGGCCCAGTACTTC.

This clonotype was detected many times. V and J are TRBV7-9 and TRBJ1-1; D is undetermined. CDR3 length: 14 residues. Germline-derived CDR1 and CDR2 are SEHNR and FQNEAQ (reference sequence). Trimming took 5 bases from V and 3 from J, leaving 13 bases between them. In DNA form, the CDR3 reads TGTGCCAGCAGCGAGGATCGGGGATACACTGAAGCTTTCTTT. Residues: CASSEDRGYTEAFF.

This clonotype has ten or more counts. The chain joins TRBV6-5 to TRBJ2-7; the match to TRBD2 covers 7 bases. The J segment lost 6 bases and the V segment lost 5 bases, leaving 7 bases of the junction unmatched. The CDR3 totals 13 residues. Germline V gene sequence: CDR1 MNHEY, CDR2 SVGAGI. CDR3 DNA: TGTGCCAGCAGTACCCCTGGGGGGGTCGAGCAGTACGTC. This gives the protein CASSTPGGVEQYV.

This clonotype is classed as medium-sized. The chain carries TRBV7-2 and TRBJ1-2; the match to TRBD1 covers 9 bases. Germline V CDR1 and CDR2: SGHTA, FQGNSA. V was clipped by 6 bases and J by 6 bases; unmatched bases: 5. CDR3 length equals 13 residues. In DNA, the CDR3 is TGTGCCAGCAGTATCCGGGACAGGGATGGCTACACCTTC. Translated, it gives CASSIRDRDGYTF.

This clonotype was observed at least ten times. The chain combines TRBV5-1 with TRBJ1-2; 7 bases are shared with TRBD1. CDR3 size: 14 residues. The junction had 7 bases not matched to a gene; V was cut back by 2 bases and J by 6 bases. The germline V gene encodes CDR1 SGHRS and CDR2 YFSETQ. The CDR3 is CASSFGRGRDGYTF. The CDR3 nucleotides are TGCGCCAGCAGCTTCGGCAGGGGGAGAGATGGCTACACCTTC.

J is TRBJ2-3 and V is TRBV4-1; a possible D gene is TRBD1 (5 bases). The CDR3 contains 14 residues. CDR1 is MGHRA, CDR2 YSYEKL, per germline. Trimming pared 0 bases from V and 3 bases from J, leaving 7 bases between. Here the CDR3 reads CASSQDKGTDTQYF. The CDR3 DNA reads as TGCGCCAGCAGCCAAGATAAGGGGACAGATACGCAGTATTTT.

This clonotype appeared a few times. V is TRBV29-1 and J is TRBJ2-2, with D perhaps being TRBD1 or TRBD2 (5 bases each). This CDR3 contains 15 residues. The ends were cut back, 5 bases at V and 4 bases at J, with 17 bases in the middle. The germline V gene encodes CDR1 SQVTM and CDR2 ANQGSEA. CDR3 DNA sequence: TGCAGCGTTATCCACTCTGGGACGGTCACCGGGGAGCTGTTTTTT. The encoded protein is CSVIHSGTVTGELFF.